Presented here are 28 T cell receptor beta chains from one specimen sequenced in a study of blood T cell repertoires in COVID-19. Libraries were prepared by immunoSEQ multiplex PCR; TCRdb keeps only in-frame clonotypes and omits some of them. The sample consists of approximately 140,000 clones, about four fifths of them appearing once. The sequencing sample was made of peripheral blood. Every receptor here comes from a human donor with acute or convalescent COVID-19. The donor label of this sample is uncertain.

This chain links TRBV19 with TRBJ1-5, with 10 bases lining up with TRBD1. The CDR3 is 15 amino acids. The trim removed 7 bases at V and 0 bases at J, leaving 3 bases unmatched. Germline-derived CDR1 and CDR2 are LNHDA and SQIVND (reference sequence). The CDR3 sequence is CASMDRGFSNQPQHF. As DNA, the CDR3 is TGTGCCAGTATGGACAGGGGGTTTAGCAATCAGCCCCAGCATTTT.

The CDR3 DNA is TGTGCCAGCAGCCACGACAGGGCCAACTATGGCTACACCTTC. Its translation is CASSHDRANYGYTF. The chain links TRBV11-2 to TRBJ1-2; 7 nucleotides match TRBD1. The CDR3 length is 14 residues. V was pared by 5 bases and J by 2 bases, with 5 bases of the junction left unmatched. From germline, CDR1 is SGHAT and CDR2 FQNNGV.

CDR3 loop: CASLTGGIGTEAFF. CDR3 DNA sequence: TGTGCCAGCTTGACAGGGGGTATTGGCACTGAAGCTTTCTTT. This chain uses TRBV13 with TRBJ1-1; 9 nucleotides match TRBD1. V gave up 8 bases and J gave up 4 bases; unmatched junction bases: 8. Per germline, CDR1 PRHDT and CDR2 FYEKMQ (reference sequence). The CDR3 has 14 amino acids.

The V call is TRBV6-1, the J call TRBJ1-1; no firm D call. With 3 bases removed from V and 2 bases from J, the gap between germline ends came to 10 bases. Germline loops: CDR1 MNHNS, CDR2 SASEGT. This CDR3 is built from 14 residues. The CDR3 region is CASSDGVVNTEAFF. Written as DNA, the CDR3 is TGTGCCAGCAGTGACGGGGTGGTAAACACTGAAGCTTTCTTT.

The chain recombines TRBV19 with TRBJ2-7, with D perhaps TRBD2 (5 bases). V was pared by 3 bases and J by 0 bases, with 9 bases between. CDR1 LNHDA and CDR2 SQIVND come from the germline V gene (reference sequence). CDR3 size: 14 residues. The CDR3 is CASSMSGISYEQYF. In DNA form, the CDR3 reads TGTGCCAGTAGTATGTCGGGGATCTCCTACGAGCAGTACTTC.

This clone has just a few counts. This chain connects TRBV19 to TRBJ2-2; D remains unclear. Germline V gene data show CDR1 as LNHDA and CDR2 as SQIVND (reference sequence). V lost 5 bases and J 1 base, leaving 5 bases between the germline ends. The CDR3 covers 13 residues. CDR3 bases: TGTGCCAGTAGTCTCTTGAACACCGGGGAGCTGTTTTTT. Its translation is CASSLLNTGELFF.

This chain links TRBV6-4 with TRBJ1-1; no reliable D call. Germline V gene lookup returns CDR1 MRHNA and CDR2 SNTAGT. The CDR3 extends over 14 amino acids. The germline V and J ends were trimmed by 8 bases and 1 base, with 14 bases remaining between them. The CDR3 protein is CASAPTQANTEAFF. The CDR3 bases are TGTGCCAGCGCACCAACCCAGGCGAACACTGAAGCTTTCTTT.

This chain connects TRBV2 to TRBJ1-2; 8 nucleotides match TRBD1. The V gene end was trimmed by 6 bases and the J gene end by 6 bases; junction bases not matched to a gene: 6. This CDR3 has 13 residues. Germline-derived CDR1 and CDR2 are SNHLY and FYNNEI. The CDR3 DNA reads TGTGCCAGCAGGGACAGGGAAATGAATGGCTACACCTTC. Protein: CASRDREMNGYTF.

This clone appeared a single time. CDR3 residues: CATNGGGRPQHF. For the CDR3, the DNA is TGTGCCACTAATGGGGGGGGGCGGCCCCAGCATTTT. The chain employs TRBV19 and TRBJ1-5, with a weak D call TRBD1 (6 bases). The CDR3 runs 12 residues. Germline CDR1 LNHDA, CDR2 SQIVND (reference sequence). V lost 10 bases and J lost 9, with 16 bases in between.

This clone was seen once. This chain uses TRBV4-2 with TRBJ2-7; 7 bases are a match to TRBD2. This CDR3 comprises 15 residues. V gave up 3 bases and J gave up 5 bases; unmatched junction bases: 10. Per germline, CDR1 LGHNA and CDR2 YNFKEQ. CDR3 region: CASSQISGSTHEQYF. The CDR3 DNA sequence: TGTGCCAGCAGCCAGATTAGCGGGTCCACACACGAGCAGTACTTC.

This CDR3 reads CSARDIPEAFF. In DNA form, the CDR3 reads TGCAGTGCTAGAGATATCCCTGAAGCTTTCTTT. The V gene is TRBV20-1, the J gene TRBJ1-1; D remains unclear. The CDR3 covers 11 residues. Trimming cost V 0 bases and J 6 bases, with 5 bases left between them. The germline gives CDR1 DFQATT, CDR2 SNEGSKA (reference sequence).

This clone was recorded at least ten times. This rearrangement joins TRBV6-5 to TRBJ2-7, with TRBD2 matching over 7 bases. CDR1 and CDR2 from the germline V gene are MNHEY and SVGAGI. V shed 7 bases and J 2 bases; nucleotides not matched to a gene: 11. This CDR3 region has 15 residues. CDR3 region: CASTPLLARPYEQYF. CDR3 sequence (DNA): TGTGCCAGCACCCCCTTACTAGCGAGGCCCTACGAGCAGTACTTC.

This clone was counted at least ten times. The V and J genes are TRBV4-2 and TRBJ1-5; D gene uncertain. The CDR3 runs 17 residues. V lost 1 base and J 0 bases, leaving 13 bases between the germline ends. The germline V gene has CDR1 LGHNA and CDR2 YNFKEQ. The CDR3 sequence is CASSQVGRGYSNQPQHF. DNA for the CDR3: TGTGCCAGCAGCCAAGTTGGACGAGGGTATAGCAATCAGCCCCAGCATTTT.

V is TRBV28 and J is TRBJ1-1; D is unclear. The CDR3 covers 13 residues. V shed 7 bases and J shed 0 bases, with 9 bases lying between them. Germline assignment: CDR1 MDHEN and CDR2 SYDVKM. The DNA of the CDR3 is TGTGCCAGCAAGGAGACGTTGAACACTGAAGCTTTCTTT. This translates into CASKETLNTEAFF.

This clone was counted a few times. The rearrangement uses TRBV9 and TRBJ1-2; D uncertain. The CDR3 runs 12 residues. CDR1 is SGDLS and CDR2 is YYNGEE in the germline V gene. V was shortened by 0 bases and J by 5 bases, with 5 bases between the two germline ends. CDR3 loop: CASSVAEYGYTF. As DNA, the CDR3 is TGTGCCAGCAGCGTAGCGGAGTATGGCTACACCTTC.

The V and J genes are TRBV2 and TRBJ2-5; 7 bases fit TRBD1. J gave up 2 bases and V 5 bases, and 8 bases lay outside the gene matches. The CDR3 spans 15 residues. Germline V gene lookup returns CDR1 SNHLY and CDR2 FYNNEI. This CDR3 is CASSRPDRLQETQYF. The CDR3 DNA sequence: TGTGCCAGCAGTCGCCCGGACAGGCTTCAAGAGACCCAGTACTTC. The entire variable domain, with the rest obtained from reference TRBV2 and TRBJ2-5, is as follows: EPEVTQTPSHQVTQMGQEVILRCVPISNHLYFYWYRQILGQKVEFLVSFYNNEISEKSEIFDDQFSVERPDGSNFTLKIRSTKLEDSAMYFCASSRPDRLQETQYFGPGTRLLVL.

The CDR3 coding sequence is TGTGCCAGCAGCTTACACCGGTTGAACACTGAAGCTTTCTTT. Amino acids: CASSLHRLNTEAFF. This chain joins TRBV11-1 and TRBJ1-1; no firm D call. Trimming left V 2 bases short and J 0 bases short, with 7 bases between. Looked up from germline, CDR1 is SGHAT and CDR2 is FQDESV (reference sequence). This CDR3 is built from 14 residues.

The chain links TRBV19 to TRBJ1-2; D is ambiguous. Trimming left V 3 bases short and J 4 bases short, with 12 bases between. The CDR3 has 14 residues. CDR1 is LNHDA, CDR2 SQIVND, per germline (reference sequence). This CDR3 is CASSIHKGGYGYTF. CDR3 DNA sequence: TGTGCCAGTAGTATCCATAAGGGAGGCTATGGCTACACCTTC.

This clone was detected only once. V gene TRBV18 combines with J gene TRBJ1-2; 8 nucleotides align to TRBD1. V dropped 8 bases and J dropped 4; count of bases not matched to a gene: 6. The CDR3 totals 13 residues. Germline assignment: CDR1 KGHSH and CDR2 LQKENI. This CDR3 reads CASQNGQGYGYTF. The CDR3, as DNA: TGTGCCAGCCAAAACGGACAGGGCTATGGCTACACCTTC.

The V and J genes are TRBV11-3 and TRBJ2-6, with a tentative D call TRBD2 (6 bases). Deletions cut 1 base from V and 2 bases from J, with 9 bases between. The CDR3 is 16 residues long. Germline CDR1 SGHNT, CDR2 YENEEA. This CDR3 is CASSLGERAGANVLTF. In DNA form, the CDR3 reads TGTGCCAGCAGCTTAGGAGAGCGGGCTGGGGCCAACGTCCTGACTTTC.

The rearrangement links TRBV3-1 (or the pseudogene TRBV3-2) to TRBJ1-1; 7 bases fit TRBD1. Trimming cost V 4 bases and J 1 base; bases outside gene matches: 3. The CDR3 covers 14 residues. Germline V CDR1 and CDR2: LGHDT, YNNKEL (reference sequence). The CDR3 reads CASSPGQANTEAFF. In DNA, the CDR3 is TGTGCCAGCAGCCCAGGACAGGCGAACACTGAAGCTTTCTTT.

The chain combines TRBV7-6 with TRBJ1-2, with 8 positions matching TRBD1. J gave up 4 bases and V 4 bases, and 8 bases lay outside the gene matches. The CDR3 is 15 amino acids. Germline CDR1 and CDR2: SGHVS and FNYEAQ. The CDR3, as DNA: TGTGCCAGCAGCTCCTCCGGGACAGGTGGCTATGGCTACACCTTC. Translated: CASSSSGTGGYGYTF.

CDR3 protein: CASRAGGAETQYF. The CDR3 bases are TGTGCCAGCCGGGCAGGGGGCGCGGAGACCCAGTACTTC. The chain is built from TRBV2 and TRBJ2-5; the match to TRBD1 covers 8 bases. In germline, CDR1 is SNHLY, CDR2 FYNNEI. V gave up 8 bases and J gave up 5 bases; unmatched junction bases: 7. The CDR3 is 13 amino acids.

The chain couples TRBV5-4 to TRBJ2-5; D may be TRBD2 (7 bases). The CDR3 extends over 15 amino acids. V was pared by 5 bases and J by 5 bases, with 19 bases between. CDR1 is SGHNT, CDR2 YYREEE, per germline (reference sequence). In DNA form, the CDR3 reads TGTGCCAGCAGTTCCGCGTCGGGGGGCCGGGAGACCCAGTACTTC. It translates to CASSSASGGRETQYF. Complete variable domain (other parts from reference TRBV5-4 and TRBJ2-5): ETGVTQSPTHLIKTRGQQVTLRCSSQSGHNTVSWYQQALGQGPQFIFQYYREEENGRGNFPPRFSGLQFPNYSSELNVNALELDDSALYLCASSSASGGRETQYFGPGTRLLVL.

The J gene is TRBJ1-2, the V gene TRBV13; D unresolved. The CDR3 has 13 residues. V gave up 0 bases and J gave up 2 bases, with 4 bases separating them. Per germline, CDR1 PRHDT and CDR2 FYEKMQ (reference sequence). CDR3 nucleotide sequence: TGTGCCAGCAGCTTAGGCGGGAACTATGGCTACACCTTC. Its translation is CASSLGGNYGYTF.

This clone appeared a single time. The rearrangement links TRBV14 to TRBJ2-3, with D maybe TRBD2 (5 bases). Deletions cut 2 bases from V and 7 bases from J, with 7 bases between. This CDR3 has 12 residues. Germline assignment: CDR1 SGHDN and CDR2 FVKESK. As DNA, the CDR3 is TGTGCCAGCAGCCAATCGGACTATACGCAGTATTTT. It specifies CASSQSDYTQYF.

The chain employs TRBV30 and TRBJ2-1; tentative D call: TRBD2 (5 bases). The V gene's germline CDR1 is GTSNPN and CDR2 SVGIG (reference sequence). The CDR3 runs 14 residues. Trimming removed 2 bases from V and 7 bases from J, with 15 bases in between. DNA for the CDR3: TGTGCCTGGAGTACCCTGGCCCCGGGGAATGAGCAGTTCTTC. This gives the protein CAWSTLAPGNEQFF.

The rearrangement links TRBV7-9 to TRBJ1-2, with TRBD1 matching over 8 bases. The CDR3 is 16 residues long. CDR1 is SEHNR, CDR2 FQNEAQ, per germline (reference sequence). V lost 5 bases, J lost 4 bases, and 12 bases stayed unmatched. CDR3 in amino acids: CASSPGQGLVGYGYTF. CDR3 bases: TGTGCCAGCAGCCCTGGACAGGGTCTTGTGGGCTATGGCTACACCTTC.